What follows are 17 T cell receptor beta chains derived from one specimen sequenced in a study of T cell responses to AZD1222 COVID-19 vaccine. Assay: immunoSEQ multiplex PCR; the TCRdb copy retains only in-frame clones and omits some. Altogether about 110,000 clones are present, over 85% being singletons, with the ten largest covering approximately 3.1%. The sequenced sample was peripheral blood, obtained on day 0 of MenACWY control vaccination. The receptors originated from an adult in good health.

In its sample, this clone was seen once. The chain links TRBV5-1 to TRBJ2-3; D possibly corresponds to TRBD1 (6 bases). Germline CDR1 reads SGHRS; CDR2 reads YFSETQ. There are 16 residues in the CDR3. Trimming cost V 3 bases and J 0 bases, with 14 bases left between them. CDR3 nucleotide sequence: TGCGCCAGCAGCTCCACCGGGACACCTAGCACAGATACGCAGTATTTT. It specifies CASSSTGTPSTDTQYF.

The rearrangement links TRBV29-1 to TRBJ2-7; weak D call: TRBD2 (6 bases). Between the trimmed V and J ends, which lost 4 bases and 6 bases, there was a span of 7 bases. The germline CDR1 and CDR2 sequences are SQVTM and ANQGSEA. This CDR3 is 10 amino acids long. The CDR3 protein is CSVAEGEQYF. The DNA for the CDR3 is TGCAGCGTTGCGGAGGGCGAGCAGTACTTC.

The chain joins TRBV6-6 to TRBJ1-3; 8 bases agree with TRBD1. Germline V lookup: CDR1 MNHNY, CDR2 SVGAGI (reference sequence). CDR3 length: 14 residues. The V gene end was trimmed by 7 bases and the J gene end by 1 base; junction bases not matched to a gene: 3. The CDR3 nucleotides are TGTGCCAGCACCCGGACAGGGTCTGGAAACACCATATATTTT. Its translation: CASTRTGSGNTIYF.

This clone was recorded a few times. The CDR3 reads CASSLTQEENGYTF. The CDR3 DNA follows: TGTGCCAGCAGCTTAACACAGGAAGAAAATGGCTACACCTTC. J is TRBJ1-2 and V is TRBV7-9; D might be TRBD1 (5 bases). Trimming removed 2 bases from V and 6 bases from J, with 13 bases in between. The CDR3 contains 14 residues. Germline V gene data show CDR1 as SEHNR and CDR2 as FQNEAQ (reference sequence).

DNA for the CDR3: TGTGCCAGCAGTTACTCCCCCTCGGGGGGAAGCTCCTATAATTCACCCCTCCACTTT. Amino acids: CASSYSPSGGSSYNSPLHF. This chain links TRBV6-2 or TRBV6-3 with TRBJ1-6; tentatively, D is TRBD1 (5 bases). The V end was cut by 0 bases, the J end by 0 bases, with 15 bases between. The CDR3 totals 19 residues. The V gene's germline CDR1 is MNHEY and CDR2 SVGEGT.

The gene calls are TRBV10-1 and TRBJ2-7, with 10 bases fitting TRBD1. Germline CDR1 and CDR2: WNHNN and SYGVQD (reference sequence). The CDR3 sequence is 15 residues long. Trimming at V came to 5 bases and at J to 4 bases, leaving 8 bases not matched to a gene. DNA of the CDR3: TGCGCCAGCAGTCCCGCTCCGGACAGGGGGTACGAGCAGTACTTC. It specifies CASSPAPDRGYEQYF.

Written as DNA, the CDR3 is TGTGCCAGCACGGGGCACGGCTACGAGCAGTACTTC. It translates to CASTGHGYEQYF. This chain joins TRBV28 and TRBJ2-7; D tentatively fits TRBD1 or TRBD2 (5 bases each). This CDR3 is built from 12 residues. The V end was cut by 7 bases, the J end by 3 bases, with 10 bases between. CDR1 is MDHEN and CDR2 is SYDVKM in the germline V gene.

This rearrangement joins TRBV19 to TRBJ1-6, with D unclear. V lost 0 bases to trimming and J lost 0 bases, with 9 bases between them. Looked up from germline, CDR1 is LNHDA and CDR2 is SQIVND (reference sequence). The CDR3 extends over 17 amino acids. The CDR3 nucleotides read TGTGCCAGTAGTATAGATGCTGGGAGCTCCTATAATTCACCCCTCCACTTT. Encoded protein: CASSIDAGSSYNSPLHF. Complete variable domain (other parts from reference TRBV19 and TRBJ1-6): DGGITQSPKYLFRKEGQNVTLSCEQNLNHDAMYWYRQDPGQGLRLIYYSQIVNDFQKGDIAEGYSVSREKKESFPLTVTSAQKNPTAFYLCASSIDAGSSYNSPLHFGNGTRLTVT.

To note about this clone: Additional DNA sequences in this sample encode the identical CDR3. J is TRBJ1-1 and V is TRBV6-5; no reliable D call. The V end lost 0 bases, the J end lost 1 base, and 0 bases lay between the germline ends. CDR3 length: 12 amino acids. Germline assignment: CDR1 MNHEY and CDR2 SVGAGI. CDR3 in amino acids: CASSYSNTEAFF. The CDR3 bases are TGTGCCAGCAGTTACTCGAACACTGAAGCTTTCTTT.

This clone has more than one count but fewer than ten. The rearrangement joins TRBV2 to TRBJ2-5, with TRBD2 as a possible D gene (5 bases). The CDR3 is made up of 12 amino acids. The germline CDR1 and CDR2 sequences are SNHLY and FYNNEI. Trimming took 4 bases from V and 4 from J, leaving 7 bases between them. In DNA, the CDR3 is TGTGCCAGCAGTGTCGAGGGAGAGACCCAGTACTTC. It is translated as CASSVEGETQYF.

Turning to this clone: Other nucleotide sequences in the sample specify the same CDR3. The V call is TRBV11-2, the J call TRBJ1-1, with D possibly TRBD1 on 5 matching bases. This CDR3 contains 14 residues. The V gene lost 5 bases and the J gene lost 4 bases, with 14 bases spanning the gap. Germline V gene lookup returns CDR1 SGHAT and CDR2 FQNNGV. DNA for the CDR3: TGTGCCAGCAGCCCCAACGGCGGGGGCACTGAAGCTTTCTTT. Residues: CASSPNGGGTEAFF.

The J gene is TRBJ1-5, the V gene TRBV21-1. TRBV21-1 is recorded as a pseudogene. This CDR3 is built from 15 residues. CDR3 bases: TGTGCCAGCGGGGGCTCGGGGGCGGAAAATCAGCCCCAGCATTTT. Residues: CASGGSGAENQPQHF.

This clone is a singleton in its sample. V gene TRBV6-5 combines with J gene TRBJ1-1; D unresolved. Deletions cut 6 bases from V and 3 bases from J, with 5 bases between. The CDR3 contains 11 residues. Germline V gives CDR1 MNHEY, CDR2 SVGAGI. The CDR3 here is CASRGYTEAFF. The DNA of the CDR3 is TGTGCCAGCAGGGGGTACACTGAAGCTTTCTTT.

On this clone: Different DNA sequences within this sample yield the same CDR3. This sequence joins TRBV9 and TRBJ2-7, with D possibly matching TRBD1 (8 bases). Trimming pared 0 bases from V and 5 bases from J, leaving 12 bases between. Germline values: CDR1 SGDLS, CDR2 YYNGEE. This CDR3 has 14 residues. CDR3 DNA: TGTGCCAGCAGCGTAGAAACAGGGGGGGACGAGCAGTACTTC. Translating gives CASSVETGGDEQYF.

The V and J genes are TRBV29-1 and TRBJ1-4; D possibly corresponds to TRBD1 (5 bases). The CDR3 is 13 residues long. CDR1 and CDR2 from the germline V gene are SQVTM and ANQGSEA. V was clipped by 8 bases and J by 7 bases, with 17 bases between them. This CDR3 reads CSTRRGRGEKLFF. The DNA of the CDR3 is TGCAGCACCCGTAGGGGCCGGGGTGAAAAACTGTTTTTT.

V is TRBV7-8 and J is TRBJ2-3; either TRBD1 or TRBD2 may fit D (6 bases each). Germline lookup yields CDR1 SGHVS and CDR2 FQNEAQ. V was shortened by 7 bases and J by 0 bases, with 14 bases between the two germline ends. This CDR3 contains 15 residues. In DNA form, the CDR3 reads TGTGCCAGCATCCGAGGGGGGATTAGCACAGATACGCAGTATTTT. Protein sequence: CASIRGGISTDTQYF.

The rearrangement joins TRBV9 to TRBJ1-2; tentative D call: TRBD1 (6 bases). CDR1 and CDR2 from the germline V gene are SGDLS and YYNGEE. The V end was cut by 0 bases, the J end by 3 bases, with 6 bases between. CDR3 length: 13 residues. The DNA of the CDR3 is TGTGCCAGCAGCGTAGAGGGGGACTATGGCTACACCTTC. Its translation: CASSVEGDYGYTF.